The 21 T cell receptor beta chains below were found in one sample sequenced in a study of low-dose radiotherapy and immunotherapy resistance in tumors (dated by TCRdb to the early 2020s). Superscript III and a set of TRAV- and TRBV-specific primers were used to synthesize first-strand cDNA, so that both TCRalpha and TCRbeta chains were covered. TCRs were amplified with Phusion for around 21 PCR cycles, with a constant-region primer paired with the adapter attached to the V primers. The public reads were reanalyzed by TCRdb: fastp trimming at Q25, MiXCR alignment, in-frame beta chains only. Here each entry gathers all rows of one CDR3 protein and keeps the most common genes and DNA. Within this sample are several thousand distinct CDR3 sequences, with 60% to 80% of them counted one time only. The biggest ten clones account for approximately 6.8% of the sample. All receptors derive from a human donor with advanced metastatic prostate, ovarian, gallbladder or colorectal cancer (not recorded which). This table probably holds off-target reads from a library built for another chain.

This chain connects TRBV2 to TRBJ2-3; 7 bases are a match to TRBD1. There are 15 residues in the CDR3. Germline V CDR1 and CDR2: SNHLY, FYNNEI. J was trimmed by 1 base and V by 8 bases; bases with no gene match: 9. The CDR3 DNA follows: TGTGCCAGCTGTTTAAGGGGGCTTGGCACAGATACGCAGTATTTT. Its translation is CASCLRGLGTDTQYF.

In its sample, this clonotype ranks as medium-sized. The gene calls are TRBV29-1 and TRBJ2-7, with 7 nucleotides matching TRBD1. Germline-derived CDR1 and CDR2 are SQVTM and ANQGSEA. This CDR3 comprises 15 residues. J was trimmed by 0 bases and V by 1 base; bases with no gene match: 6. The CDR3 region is CSVEGRDRTSYEQYF. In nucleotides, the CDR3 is TGCAGCGTTGAAGGTCGGGACAGAACCTCCTACGAGCAGTACTTC.

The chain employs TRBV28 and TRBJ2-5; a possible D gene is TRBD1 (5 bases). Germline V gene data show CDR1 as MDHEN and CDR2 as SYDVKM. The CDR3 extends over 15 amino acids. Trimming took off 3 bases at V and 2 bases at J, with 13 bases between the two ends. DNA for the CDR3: TGTGCCAGCAGTTTTGGTTCAGGGCATCAAGAGACCCAGTACTTC. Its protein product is CASSFGSGHQETQYF. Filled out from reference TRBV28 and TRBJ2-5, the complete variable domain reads DVKVTQSSRYLVKRTGEKVFLECVQDMDHENMFWYRQDPGLGLRLIYFSYDVKMKEKGDIPEGYSVSREKKERFSLILESASTNQTSMYLCASSFGSGHQETQYFGPGTRLLVL.

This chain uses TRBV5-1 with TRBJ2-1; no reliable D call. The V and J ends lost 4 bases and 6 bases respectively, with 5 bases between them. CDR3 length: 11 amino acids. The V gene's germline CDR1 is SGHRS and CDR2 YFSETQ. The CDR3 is CASSAFNEQFF. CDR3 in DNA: TGCGCCAGCAGCGCTTTCAATGAGCAGTTCTTC.

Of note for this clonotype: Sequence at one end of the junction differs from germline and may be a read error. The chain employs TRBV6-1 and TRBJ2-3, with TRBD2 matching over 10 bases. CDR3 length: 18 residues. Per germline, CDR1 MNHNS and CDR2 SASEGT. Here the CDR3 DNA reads TGTGCCAGCAGTGCAGCGGCTAGCGGGGGCCGTGGCACTGATACGCAGTATTTT. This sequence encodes CASSAAASGGRGTDTQYF.

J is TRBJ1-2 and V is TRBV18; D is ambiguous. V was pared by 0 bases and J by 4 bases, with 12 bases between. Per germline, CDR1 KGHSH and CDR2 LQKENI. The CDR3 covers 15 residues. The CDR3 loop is CASSPPINITYGYTF. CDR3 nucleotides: TGTGCCAGCTCACCACCGATAAACATTACCTATGGCTACACCTTC.

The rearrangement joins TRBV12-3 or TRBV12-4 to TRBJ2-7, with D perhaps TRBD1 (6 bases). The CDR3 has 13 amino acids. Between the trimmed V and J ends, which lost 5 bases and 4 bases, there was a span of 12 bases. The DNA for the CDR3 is TGTGCCAGCAGTCAGGGACAAAAGTACGAGCAGTACTTC. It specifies CASSQGQKYEQYF.

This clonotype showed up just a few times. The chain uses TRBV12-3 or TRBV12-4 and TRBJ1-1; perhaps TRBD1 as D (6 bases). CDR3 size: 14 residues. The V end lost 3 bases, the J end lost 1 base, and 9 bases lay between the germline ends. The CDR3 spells CASSLTGQNTEAFF. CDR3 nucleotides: TGTGCCAGCAGTTTGACAGGCCAGAACACTGAAGCTTTCTTT.

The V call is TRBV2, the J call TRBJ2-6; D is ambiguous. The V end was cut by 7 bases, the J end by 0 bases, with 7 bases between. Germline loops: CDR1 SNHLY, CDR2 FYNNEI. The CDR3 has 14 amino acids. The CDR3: CASMPRSGANVLTF. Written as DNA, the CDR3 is TGTGCCAGCATGCCGCGCTCTGGGGCCAACGTCCTGACTTTC.

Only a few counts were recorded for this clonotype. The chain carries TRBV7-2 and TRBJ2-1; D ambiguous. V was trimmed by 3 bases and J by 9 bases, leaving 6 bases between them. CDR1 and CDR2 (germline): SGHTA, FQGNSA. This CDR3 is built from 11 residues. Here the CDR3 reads CASSFEVEQFF. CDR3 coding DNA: TGTGCCAGCAGCTTCGAGGTTGAGCAGTTCTTC. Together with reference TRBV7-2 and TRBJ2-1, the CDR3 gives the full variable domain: GAGVSQSPSNKVTEKGKDVELRCDPISGHTALYWYRQSLGQGLEFLIYFQGNSAPDKSGLPSDRFSAERTGGSVSTLTIQRTQQEDSAVYLCASSFEVEQFFGPGTRLTVL.

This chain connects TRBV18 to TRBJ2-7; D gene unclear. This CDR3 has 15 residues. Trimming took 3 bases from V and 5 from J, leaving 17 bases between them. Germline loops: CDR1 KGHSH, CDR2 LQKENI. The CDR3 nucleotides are TGTGCCAGCTCACCGTATGGCCCCACCGGCCACGAGCAGTACTTC. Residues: CASSPYGPTGHEQYF.

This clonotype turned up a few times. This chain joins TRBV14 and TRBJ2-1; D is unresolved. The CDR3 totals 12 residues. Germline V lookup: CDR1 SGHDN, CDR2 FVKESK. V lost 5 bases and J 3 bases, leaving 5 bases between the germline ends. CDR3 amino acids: CASSILYNEQFF. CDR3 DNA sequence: TGTGCCAGCAGCATCCTCTACAATGAGCAGTTCTTC.

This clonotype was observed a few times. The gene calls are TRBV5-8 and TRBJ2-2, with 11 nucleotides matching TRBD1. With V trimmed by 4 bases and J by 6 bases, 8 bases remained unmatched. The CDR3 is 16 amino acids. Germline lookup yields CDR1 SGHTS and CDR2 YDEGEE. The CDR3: CASSPLGGQGAGELFF. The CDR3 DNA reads TGTGCCAGCAGCCCCCTGGGGGGACAGGGGGCCGGGGAGCTGTTTTTT.

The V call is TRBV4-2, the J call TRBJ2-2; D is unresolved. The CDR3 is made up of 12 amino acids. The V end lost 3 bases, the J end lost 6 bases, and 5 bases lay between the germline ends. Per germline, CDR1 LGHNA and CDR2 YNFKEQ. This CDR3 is CASSQVSGELFF. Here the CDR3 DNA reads TGTGCCAGCAGCCAGGTATCCGGGGAGCTGTTTTTT.

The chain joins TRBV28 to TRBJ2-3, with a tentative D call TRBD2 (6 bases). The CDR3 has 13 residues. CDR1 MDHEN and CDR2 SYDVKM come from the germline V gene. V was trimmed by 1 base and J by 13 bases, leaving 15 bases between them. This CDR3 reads CASSLFRASGEYF. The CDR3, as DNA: TGTGCCAGCAGTTTATTTAGGGCCTCGGGAGAGTATTTT.

For the CDR3, the DNA is TGTGCCAGCAGTTTAAGTAGCGGGTCCTACGAGCAGTACTTC. Encoded protein: CASSLSSGSYEQYF. This chain joins TRBV12-3 or TRBV12-4 and TRBJ2-7; 7 bases agree with TRBD2. The CDR3 has 14 residues. The V and J ends lost 2 bases and 1 base, in that order; junction bases with no gene match: 2.

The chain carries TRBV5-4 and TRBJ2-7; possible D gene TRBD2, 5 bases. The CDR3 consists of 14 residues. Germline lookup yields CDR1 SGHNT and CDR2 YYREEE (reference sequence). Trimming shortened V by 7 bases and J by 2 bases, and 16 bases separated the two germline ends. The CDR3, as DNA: TGTGCCAGCGCGAGCGGCCCTGGGCCCTACGAGCAGTACTTC. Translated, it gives CASASGPGPYEQYF.

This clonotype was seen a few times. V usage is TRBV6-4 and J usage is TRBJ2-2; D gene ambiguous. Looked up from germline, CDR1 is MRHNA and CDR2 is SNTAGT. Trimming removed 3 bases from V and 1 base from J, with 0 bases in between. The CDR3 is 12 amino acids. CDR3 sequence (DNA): TGTGCCAGCAGTGAGAACACCGGGGAGCTGTTTTTT. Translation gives CASSENTGELFF.

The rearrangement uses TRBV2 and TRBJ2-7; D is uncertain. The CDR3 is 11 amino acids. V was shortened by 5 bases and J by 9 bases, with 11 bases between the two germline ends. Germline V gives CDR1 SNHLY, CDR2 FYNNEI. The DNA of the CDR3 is TGTGCCAGCAGTAGGTCCTCCGTGCAGTACTTC. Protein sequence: CASSRSSVQYF. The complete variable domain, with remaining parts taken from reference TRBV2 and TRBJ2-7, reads EPEVTQTPSHQVTQMGQEVILRCVPISNHLYFYWYRQILGQKVEFLVSFYNNEISEKSEIFDDQFSVERPDGSNFTLKIRSTKLEDSAMYFCASSRSSVQYFGPGTRLTVT.

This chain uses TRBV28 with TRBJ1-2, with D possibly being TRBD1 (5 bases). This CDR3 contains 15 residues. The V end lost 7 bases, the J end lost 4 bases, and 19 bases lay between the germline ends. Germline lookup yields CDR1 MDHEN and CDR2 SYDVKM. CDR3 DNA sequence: TGTGCCAGCATACATGGGACCGCACGAATCTATGGCTACACCTTC. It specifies CASIHGTARIYGYTF.

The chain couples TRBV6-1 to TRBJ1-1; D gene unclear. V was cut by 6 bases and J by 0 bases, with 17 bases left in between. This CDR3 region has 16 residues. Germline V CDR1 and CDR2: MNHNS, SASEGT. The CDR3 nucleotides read TGTGCCAGCAGGGCGGAGGCCGTAGCTCTGAACACTGAAGCTTTCTTT. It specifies CASRAEAVALNTEAFF.